This T cell receptor (beta chain) was sequenced in a study of cytomegalovirus exposure and HLA in healthy donors. Study-wide context: The Caucasian-associated ancestry cluster contained about four fifths of the approximately 430 genotyped donors. Study-level results: Reports indicate that TCR beta sequences accurately predicted the HLA-A and HLA-B alleles of most subjects. Associated with cytomegalovirus, according to the listing, were fewer than 200 TCR beta chains. Associated with HLA alleles at 0.05 false discovery rate in a later analysis were around 15,000 TCR beta sequences.

About this clone: No antigen is known for it.

V dropped 6 bases and J dropped 3; count of bases not matched to a gene: 5. The germline gives CDR1 SGHRS, CDR2 YFSETQ. The CDR3 runs 14 residues. The PCR employed 60 Vbeta primers together with 13 Jbeta primers. Data came from immunoSEQ multiplex PCR; TCRdb stores just in-frame clones and leaves some out. The sample comprises 80,000 to 95,000 clones, approximately 86% of which are singletons, and roughly 9.2% rests with the top ten. Specimen: PBMCs. This receptor was taken from a man younger than 45 in good health and CMV-seropositive. This rearrangement joins TRBV5-1 to TRBJ2-7; TRBD1 matches 11 bases. The CDR3 DNA follows: TGCGCCAGCAAAGGACAGGGGGCGGTCTACGAGCAGTACTTC. This translates into CASKGQGAVYEQYF. The full variable domain, in which reference TRBV5-1 and TRBJ2-7 provide the parts outside the CDR3, is KAGVTQTPRYLIKTRGQQVTLSCSPISGHRSVSWYQQTPGQGLQFLFEYFSETQRNKGNFPGRFSGRQFSNSRSEMNVSTLELGDSALYLCASKGQGAVYEQYFGPGTRLTVT.